This T cell receptor (beta chain) appears in the sequencing data of a study of cytomegalovirus exposure and HLA in healthy donors. The overall study: An earlier analysis identified 95 million to 120 million unique TCR beta sequences in about 179 million T cells. Study outcomes and limitations: In a later analysis, V- and J-gene trimming of beta chains associated with a DCLRE1C missense variant, replicated independently.

Germline loops: CDR1 SGDLS, CDR2 YYNGEE. This CDR3 is built from 13 residues. Trimming took 4 bases from V and 0 from J, leaving 8 bases between them. Regarding this clone: Its antigen is currently unknown.

The PCR ran on 60 Vbeta and 13 Jbeta primers. Here immunoSEQ multiplex PCR was the method, and the copy in TCRdb shows in-frame clones only, minus some. The data show 140,000 to 150,000 clones, with approximately 80% seen just once and 1.5% to 2% held by the top ten. Sequenced sample: PBMCs. The J gene is TRBJ2-7, the V gene TRBV9, with a tentative D call TRBD1 (6 bases). The sequence came from a middle-aged woman in good health and CMV-seronegative. The CDR3 DNA is TGTGCCAGCAGCTCAGGGGTCTCCTACGAGCAGTACTTC. Residues: CASSSGVSYEQYF.